This TCR beta chain was identified during a study of CD8+CD57+ T cells in acquired aplastic anemia (dated by TCRdb to between 2018 and 2020). With regard to the full study: DNA extracted from sorted CD4+ and CD8+ cells had a mean of approximately 3 ug, with a range of about 0.19 to 30 ug. An average of roughly 10 million reads for CD4+ cells and 11.0 million reads for CD8+ cells was obtained from healthy donor samples. The paper's findings and limits, for the study overall: CD8+ Simpson's diversity did not differ significantly between patients and healthy controls (P=0.060). Some 31 CD8+ CDR3 sequences were shared between patients and controls but appeared highly expressed in patients and within their immunodominant clones.

Genomic DNA served as template for TCR beta VDJ combination and CDR3 sequence profiling. TCR repertoire sequencing was run on an Illumina HiSeq 2000. The paper's processing steps were these. Repertoire assessment relied on Simpson's diversity index, CDR3 size and DJ length profiles, and TRBV/TRBJ rearrangement plots. The most abundant DNA sequence in the deep sequencing data was defined as the immunodominant clone. CDR3 amino acid sequences were checked for sharing between subjects and were compared against published repertoires and the VDJdb database. Using fastp at Q25 and MiXCR, TCRdb reprocessed the public reads and kept productive beta chains. Each entry merges the rows of one CDR3 protein and shows their most common DNA and genes. TCRdb's processing, not the study's, gives the V and J calls here. Counted in this sample were approximately 130,000 distinct CDR3 sequences; 35% to 50% of them appeared once. 8.4% of the sample is taken by the ten largest.

In the study, sorted CD4+ and CD8+ blood T cells from patients with severe aplastic anemia and from healthy subjects underwent deep sequencing of TCR repertoires. Ficoll-Paque density gradient centrifugation was used to isolate peripheral blood mononuclear cells. CD4+ and CD8+ T cells were sorted by FACS or magnetic beads before DNA extraction. This clonotype occurred many times. Its cognate antigen has yet to be identified. No much larger clone is present one base from it, and per-base qualities are unavailable. The germline V gene provides CDR1 SGHRS and CDR2 YFSETQ. V drops 0 bases and J drops 0 bases, leaving 13 bases in between. The CDR3 numbers 16 residues from cysteine through phenylalanine. Only CDR3 DNA is held: 48 bases, read in frame from base 1.

Specimen: sorted CD4+, CD8+, or CD8+CD57+ T cells (not recorded which) from PBMCs. This chain joins TRBV5-1 to TRBJ2-7; the D gene is unclear. The TCR sequence derives from a human donor in good health, serving as a control. The sequenced DNA: TGCGCCAGCAGCTTGGGGTTTGAGTCCAGCTCCTACGAGCAGTACTTC. This translates into CASSLGFESSSYEQYF.